What follows are 17 T cell receptor beta chains derived from one specimen sequenced in a study of blood T cells in healthy people across ages. Next came a second PCR, run for roughly 7 to 12 cycles, which used a sample-barcoded 5' primer along with a J-beta primer mix. Each CDR3 protein gets one entry after TCRdb re-called the 5' RACE reads with MiXCR. The sample lists 550,000 to 600,000 distinct CDR3 sequences; roughly 48% were seen once. Sequencing was performed on blood. The source of these receptors is a man older than 75 in good health.

The J gene is TRBJ2-7, the V gene TRBV9; possibly TRBD1 or TRBD2 for D (5 bases each). Trimming shortened V by 5 bases and J by 3 bases, and 12 bases separated the two germline ends. The V gene's germline CDR1 is SGDLS and CDR2 YYNGEE. The CDR3 consists of 13 residues. CDR3: CASSSGPDYEQYF. CDR3 bases: TGTGCCAGCAGTTCGGGACCGGACTACGAGCAGTACTTC.

This chain joins TRBV20-1 and TRBJ2-1, with D tentatively TRBD1 (6 bases). CDR3 length: 17 amino acids. Trimming cost V 3 bases and J 1 base, with 19 bases left between them. CDR1 DFQATT and CDR2 SNEGSKA come from the germline V gene (reference sequence). CDR3 in amino acids: CSARDYTGIRSYNEQFF. The CDR3 DNA sequence: TGCAGTGCTAGGGATTACACAGGGATTCGGTCCTACAATGAGCAGTTCTTC.

This chain joins TRBV15 and TRBJ2-5, with unresolved D. The J call may be mistaken, given a closer DNA end match to TRBJ2-7. The length of the CDR3 is 15 residues. Germline loops: CDR1 LNHNV, CDR2 YYDKDF (reference sequence). The CDR3 sequence: CATTKSPSTLYEQYF. CDR3 DNA: TGTGCCACCACGAAGAGCCCTAGTACGTTATACGAGCAGTACTTC.

This clonotype came up a few times. V usage is TRBV7-2 and J usage is TRBJ2-3; D is unclear. The CDR3 spans 14 residues. The V end lost 8 bases, the J end lost 2 bases, and 14 bases lay between the germline ends. The germline CDR1 and CDR2 sequences are SGHTA and FQGNSA. The CDR3 loop is CASGADAVTDTQYF. CDR3 DNA sequence: TGTGCCAGCGGTGCTGATGCGGTCACAGATACGCAGTATTTT. Full variable domain (outside the CDR3, taken from reference TRBV7-2 and TRBJ2-3): GAGVSQSPSNKVTEKGKDVELRCDPISGHTALYWYRQSLGQGLEFLIYFQGNSAPDKSGLPSDRFSAERTGGSVSTLTIQRTQQEDSAVYLCASGADAVTDTQYFGPGTRLTVL.

At least ten counts were recorded for this clonotype. V and J are TRBV9 and TRBJ2-7; 7 positions agree with TRBD2. After removal of 0 bases from V and 7 bases from J, the junction contained 7 bases not matched to a gene. The CDR3 runs 14 residues. Looked up from germline, CDR1 is SGDLS and CDR2 is YYNGEE. The CDR3 is CASSVGGGLGEQYF. The CDR3 bases are TGTGCCAGCAGCGTAGGGGGGGGACTGGGGGAGCAGTACTTC.

This clonotype was found a few times. The rearrangement uses TRBV6-5 and TRBJ2-3; D may be TRBD1 (6 bases). The germline V and J ends were trimmed by 5 bases and 2 bases, with 14 bases remaining between them. CDR1 is MNHEY and CDR2 is SVGAGI in the germline V gene. There are 15 residues in the CDR3. CDR3 residues: CASSTRTEITDTQYF. The CDR3 coding sequence is TGTGCCAGCAGTACGAGGACAGAGATCACAGATACGCAGTATTTT.

This clonotype came up once. V is TRBV20-1 and J is TRBJ2-7; no definite D call. In germline, CDR1 is DFQATT, CDR2 SNEGSKA (reference sequence). With 0 bases removed from V and 2 bases from J, the gap between germline ends came to 8 bases. The CDR3 has 13 amino acids. The CDR3: CSARENSPYEQYF. Here the CDR3 DNA reads TGCAGTGCTAGAGAGAACAGTCCCTACGAGCAGTACTTC.

The rearrangement links TRBV25-1 to TRBJ2-1; 7 positions match TRBD2. CDR3 size: 14 residues. In germline, CDR1 is MGHDK, CDR2 SYGVNS. J lost 6 bases, V lost 3 bases, and 5 bases had no gene match. CDR3 sequence: CASSEWREPNEQFF. The CDR3 DNA reads TGTGCCAGCAGTGAGTGGCGGGAGCCCAATGAGCAGTTCTTC.

This clonotype was found a few times. The chain recombines TRBV6-5 with TRBJ1-1; 8 nucleotides agree with TRBD1. With V trimmed by 0 bases and J by 4 bases, 16 bases remained unmatched. The CDR3 runs 19 residues. CDR1 and CDR2 (germline): MNHEY, SVGAGI. CDR3 nucleotides: TGTGCCAGCAGTTACTCGAGTCGGGGCAGGGGGCTTTTCCGCACTGAAGCTTTCTTT. Translating gives CASSYSSRGRGLFRTEAFF.

This clonotype showed up just once. The CDR3 is CASSRGQVSFGPDTQYF. The DNA of the CDR3 is TGTGCCAGCAGCCGGGGACAGGTATCTTTTGGTCCAGATACGCAGTATTTT. The V and J genes are TRBV6-2 or TRBV6-3 and TRBJ2-3; 8 nucleotides agree with TRBD1. The ends lost 6 bases at V and 4 bases at J; junction bases unmatched: 15. The length of the CDR3 is 17 residues. CDR1 and CDR2 from the germline V gene are MNHEY and SVGEGT.

V usage is TRBV20-1 and J usage is TRBJ1-5, with unresolved D. Trimming took 4 bases from V and 3 from J, leaving 16 bases between them. Germline-derived CDR1 and CDR2 are DFQATT and SNEGSKA (reference sequence). The CDR3 has 15 residues. The CDR3 DNA follows: TGCAGTGCTATCGCGCCCGGACCGAACAATCAGCCCCAGCATTTT. Amino acid sequence: CSAIAPGPNNQPQHF.

The chain recombines TRBV7-2 with TRBJ2-5, with 12 bases aligning to TRBD2. Germline CDR1 is SGHTA and CDR2 is FQGNSA. The CDR3 totals 16 residues. The ends lost 1 base at V and 4 bases at J; junction bases unmatched: 4. The CDR3 bases are TGTGCCAGCAGCTTAGAGGCTAGCGGGGGGGGAGAGACCCAGTACTTC. Its translation is CASSLEASGGGETQYF.

The V call is TRBV7-3, the J call TRBJ2-6; D gene unclear. V was clipped by 1 base and J by 2 bases, with 15 bases between them. Germline V lookup: CDR1 SGHTA, CDR2 FQGTGA. This CDR3 spans 18 amino acids. In nucleotides, the CDR3 is TGTGCCAGCAGCTTAAGTGCAGGCAACTACGCTGGGGCCAACGTCCTGACTTTC. This encodes CASSLSAGNYAGANVLTF.

The rearrangement joins TRBV9 to TRBJ2-1; perhaps D is TRBD1 or TRBD2 (6 bases each). Per germline, CDR1 SGDLS and CDR2 YYNGEE. The CDR3 spans 16 residues. V lost 4 bases and J lost 4, with 18 bases in between. Written as DNA, the CDR3 is TGTGCCAGCAGCTTTCAGAGGGGGGCGGGTTACAATGAGCAGTTCTTC. This codes for CASSFQRGAGYNEQFF.

J is TRBJ2-1 and V is TRBV20-1; TRBD2 matches 9 bases. The CDR3 consists of 15 residues. V lost 5 bases and J lost 12; bases outside the gene matches: 17. Germline CDR1 DFQATT, CDR2 SNEGSKA (reference sequence). CDR3 nucleotide sequence: TGCAGTGCTCTTCTACTAGCGGGCCGCCCTGGGGGGCAGTTCTTC. It encodes CSALLLAGRPGGQFF.

The count of this clonotype is one. This chain uses TRBV20-1 with TRBJ2-1, with D possibly TRBD2 on 6 matching bases. The CDR3 is 13 amino acids. V shed 7 bases and J shed 2 bases, with 12 bases lying between them. CDR1 DFQATT and CDR2 SNEGSKA come from the germline V gene (reference sequence). The CDR3 bases are TGCAGTGAGAATAGCGGAGCCTACAATGAGCAGTTCTTC. Its protein is CSENSGAYNEQFF.

To note about this clonotype: A clone one base away is much larger, so this may be a read error. The gene calls are TRBV6-6 and TRBJ2-2; 10 nucleotides agree with TRBD2. The CDR3 extends over 15 amino acids. V lost 6 bases to trimming and J lost 7 bases; unmatched junction nucleotides: 8. Germline V gene sequence: CDR1 MNHNY, CDR2 SVGAGI (reference sequence). The CDR3 sequence is CASRLAGHGNGELFF. The DNA of the CDR3 is TGTGCCAGCAGACTAGCGGGGCACGGGAACGGGGAGCTGTTTTTT.